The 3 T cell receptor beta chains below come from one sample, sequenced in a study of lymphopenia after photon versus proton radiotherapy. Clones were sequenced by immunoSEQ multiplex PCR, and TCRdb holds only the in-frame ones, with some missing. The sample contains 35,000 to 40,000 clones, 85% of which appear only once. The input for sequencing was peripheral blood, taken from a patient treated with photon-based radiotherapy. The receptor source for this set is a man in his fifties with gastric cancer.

The CDR3 DNA reads TGCGCCAGCAGCTCTAGCGGTGCCAAAAACATTCAGTACTTC. Amino acid sequence: CASSSSGAKNIQYF. The chain employs TRBV5-1 and TRBJ2-4; 7 bases map to TRBD2. This CDR3 region has 14 residues. Looked up from germline, CDR1 is SGHRS and CDR2 is YFSETQ. The ends lost 3 bases at V and 1 base at J; junction bases unmatched: 1.

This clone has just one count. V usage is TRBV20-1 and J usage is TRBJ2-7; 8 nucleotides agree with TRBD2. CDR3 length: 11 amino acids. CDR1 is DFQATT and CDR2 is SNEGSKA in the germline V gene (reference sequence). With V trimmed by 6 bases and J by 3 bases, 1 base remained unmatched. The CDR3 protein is CSAAGGYEQYF. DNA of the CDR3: TGCAGTGCCGCGGGAGGCTACGAGCAGTACTTC.

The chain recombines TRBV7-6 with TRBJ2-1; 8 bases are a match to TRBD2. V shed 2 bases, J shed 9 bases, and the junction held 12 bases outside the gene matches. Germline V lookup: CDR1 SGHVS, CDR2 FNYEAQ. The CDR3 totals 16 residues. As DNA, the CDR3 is TGTGCCAGCAGCTTACAACCGGGACTAGGTTCTGGTGAGCAGTTCTTC. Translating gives CASSLQPGLGSGEQFF.